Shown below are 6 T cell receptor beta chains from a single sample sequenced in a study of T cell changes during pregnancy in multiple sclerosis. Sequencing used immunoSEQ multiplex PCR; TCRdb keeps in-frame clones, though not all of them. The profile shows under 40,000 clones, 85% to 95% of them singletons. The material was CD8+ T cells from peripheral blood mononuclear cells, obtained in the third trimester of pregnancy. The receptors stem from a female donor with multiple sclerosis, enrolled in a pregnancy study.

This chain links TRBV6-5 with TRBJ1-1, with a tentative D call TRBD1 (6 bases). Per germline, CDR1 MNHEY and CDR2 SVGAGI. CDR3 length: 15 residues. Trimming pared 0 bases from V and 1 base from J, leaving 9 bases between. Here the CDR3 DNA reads TGTGCCAGCAGTTACTCCGGACAGCAGAACACTGAAGCTTTCTTT. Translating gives CASSYSGQQNTEAFF.

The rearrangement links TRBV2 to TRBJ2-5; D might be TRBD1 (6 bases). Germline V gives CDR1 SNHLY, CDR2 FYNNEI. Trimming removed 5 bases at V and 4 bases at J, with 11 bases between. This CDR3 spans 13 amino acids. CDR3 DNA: TGTGCCAGCAGTCAAGAGGGGGTAGAGACCCAGTACTTC. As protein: CASSQEGVETQYF.

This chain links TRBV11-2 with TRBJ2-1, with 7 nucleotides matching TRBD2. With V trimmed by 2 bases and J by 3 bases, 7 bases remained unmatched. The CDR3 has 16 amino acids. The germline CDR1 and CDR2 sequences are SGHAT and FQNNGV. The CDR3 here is CASSLLLADYYNEQFF. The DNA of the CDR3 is TGTGCCAGCAGCTTACTTCTAGCGGACTACTACAATGAGCAGTTCTTC.

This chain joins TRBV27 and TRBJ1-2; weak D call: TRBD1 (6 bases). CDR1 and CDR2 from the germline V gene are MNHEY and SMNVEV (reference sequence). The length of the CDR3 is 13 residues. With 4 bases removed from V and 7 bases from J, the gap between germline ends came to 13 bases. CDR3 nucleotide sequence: TGTGCCAGCAGTTCTGGGACATATCTTGGCTACACCTTC. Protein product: CASSSGTYLGYTF.

CDR3 coding DNA: TGTGCCTGGAGTGGACAGGTGATTGAAGCTTTCTTT. Amino acids: CAWSGQVIEAFF. J is TRBJ1-1 and V is TRBV30; D might be TRBD1 (6 bases). The CDR3 covers 12 residues. The V gene's germline CDR1 is GTSNPN and CDR2 SVGIG (reference sequence). V shed 1 base and J shed 7 bases, with 10 bases lying between them.

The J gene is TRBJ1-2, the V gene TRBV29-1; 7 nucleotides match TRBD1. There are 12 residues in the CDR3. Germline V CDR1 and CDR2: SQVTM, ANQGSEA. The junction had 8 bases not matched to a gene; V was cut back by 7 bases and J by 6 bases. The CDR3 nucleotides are TGCAGCGCCCGGGACAGAGAAAATGGCTACACCTTC. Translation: CSARDRENGYTF. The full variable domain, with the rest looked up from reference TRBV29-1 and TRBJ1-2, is SAVISQKPSRDICQRGTSLTIQCQVDSQVTMMFWYRQQPGQSLTLIATANQGSEATYESGFVIDKFPISRPNLTFSTLTVSNMSPEDSSIYLCSARDRENGYTFGSGTRLTVV.